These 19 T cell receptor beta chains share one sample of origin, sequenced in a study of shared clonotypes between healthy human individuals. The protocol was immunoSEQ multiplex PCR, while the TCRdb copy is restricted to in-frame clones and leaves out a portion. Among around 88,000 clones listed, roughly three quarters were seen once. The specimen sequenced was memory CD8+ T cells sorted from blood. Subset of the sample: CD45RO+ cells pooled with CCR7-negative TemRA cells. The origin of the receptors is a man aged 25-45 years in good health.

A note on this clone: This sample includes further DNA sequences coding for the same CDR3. In DNA, the CDR3 is TGTGCCAGCAGCTTAGGGTCTAGCTCCTACAATGAGCAGTTCTTC. Its protein is CASSLGSSSYNEQFF. The chain uses TRBV7-2 and TRBJ2-1; unclear D gene. Germline V gene lookup returns CDR1 SGHTA and CDR2 FQGNSA. V was clipped by 1 base and J by 0 bases, with 7 bases between them. This CDR3 has 15 amino acids.

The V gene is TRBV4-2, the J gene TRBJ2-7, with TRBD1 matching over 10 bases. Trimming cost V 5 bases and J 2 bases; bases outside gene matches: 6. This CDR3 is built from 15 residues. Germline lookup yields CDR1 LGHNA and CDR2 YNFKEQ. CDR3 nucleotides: TGTGCCAGCAGCAACCCGGGACAGGGGACCTACGAGCAGTACTTC. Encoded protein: CASSNPGQGTYEQYF.

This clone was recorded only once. CDR3 in DNA: TGCGCCAGCAGCCAAGGATTTGGGCGAGTCTTAAACAATGAGCAGTTCTTC. Translation gives CASSQGFGRVLNNEQFF. V and J are TRBV4-1 and TRBJ2-1; D gene uncertain. This CDR3 comprises 17 residues. The ends were cut back, 1 base at V and 5 bases at J, with 18 bases in the middle. Germline CDR1 is MGHRA and CDR2 is YSYEKL.

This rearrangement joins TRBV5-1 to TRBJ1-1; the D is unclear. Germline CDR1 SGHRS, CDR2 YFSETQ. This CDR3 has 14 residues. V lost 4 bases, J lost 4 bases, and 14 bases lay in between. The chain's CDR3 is CASSPRVPTTEAFF. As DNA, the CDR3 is TGCGCCAGCAGCCCCCGGGTCCCGACCACTGAAGCTTTCTTT.

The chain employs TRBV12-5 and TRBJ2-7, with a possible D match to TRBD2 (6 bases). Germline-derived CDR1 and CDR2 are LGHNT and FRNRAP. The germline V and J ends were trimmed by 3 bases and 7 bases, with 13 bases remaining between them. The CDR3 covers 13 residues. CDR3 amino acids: CASGFGSGREQYF. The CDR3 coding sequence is TGTGCTAGTGGTTTTGGAAGCGGGCGGGAGCAGTACTTC.

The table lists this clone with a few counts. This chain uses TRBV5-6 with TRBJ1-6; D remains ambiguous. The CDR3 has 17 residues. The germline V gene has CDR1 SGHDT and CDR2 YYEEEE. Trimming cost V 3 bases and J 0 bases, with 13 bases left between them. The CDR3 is CASSWHGVSSYNSPLHF. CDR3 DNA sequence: TGTGCCAGCAGCTGGCATGGGGTGAGCTCCTATAATTCACCCCTCCACTTT.

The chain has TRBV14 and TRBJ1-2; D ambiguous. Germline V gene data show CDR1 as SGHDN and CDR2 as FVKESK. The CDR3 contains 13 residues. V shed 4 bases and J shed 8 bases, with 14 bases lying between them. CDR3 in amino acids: CASSPQVGPGYTF. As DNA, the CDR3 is TGTGCCAGCAGCCCCCAGGTCGGGCCCGGCTACACCTTC.

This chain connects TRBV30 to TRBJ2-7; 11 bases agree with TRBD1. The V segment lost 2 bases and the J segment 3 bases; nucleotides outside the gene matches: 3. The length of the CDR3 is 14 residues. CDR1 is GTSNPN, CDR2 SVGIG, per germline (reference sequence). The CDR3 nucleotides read TGTGCCTGGAGTACCGGGACAGGGGGCTACGAGCAGTACTTC. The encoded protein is CAWSTGTGGYEQYF.

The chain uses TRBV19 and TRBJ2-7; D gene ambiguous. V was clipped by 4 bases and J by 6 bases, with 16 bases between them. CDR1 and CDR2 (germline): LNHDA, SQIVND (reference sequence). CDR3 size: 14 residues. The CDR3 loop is CASSNSGGPGEQYF. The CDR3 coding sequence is TGTGCCAGTAGTAATAGTGGCGGACCGGGCGAGCAGTACTTC.

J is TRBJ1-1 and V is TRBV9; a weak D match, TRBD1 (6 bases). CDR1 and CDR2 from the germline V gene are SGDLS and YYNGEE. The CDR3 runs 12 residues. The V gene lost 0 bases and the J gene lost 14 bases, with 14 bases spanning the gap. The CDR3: CASSVGSAGVFF. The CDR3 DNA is TGTGCCAGCAGCGTAGGGTCGGCAGGGGTATTCTTT.

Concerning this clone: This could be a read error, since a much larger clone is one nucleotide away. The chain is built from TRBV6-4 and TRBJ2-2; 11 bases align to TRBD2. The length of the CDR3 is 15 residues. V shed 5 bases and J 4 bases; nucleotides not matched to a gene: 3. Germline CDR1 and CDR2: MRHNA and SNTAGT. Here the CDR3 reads CASSSGTSGTGELFF. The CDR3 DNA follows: TGTGCCAGCAGTTCCGGGACTAGCGGCACCGGGGAGCTGTTTTTT.

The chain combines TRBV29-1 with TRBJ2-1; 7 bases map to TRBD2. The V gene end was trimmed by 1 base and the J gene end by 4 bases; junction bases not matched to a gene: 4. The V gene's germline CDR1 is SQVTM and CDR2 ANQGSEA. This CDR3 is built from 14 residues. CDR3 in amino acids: CSVEVRGLYNEQFF. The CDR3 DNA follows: TGCAGCGTTGAAGTACGGGGACTATACAATGAGCAGTTCTTC.

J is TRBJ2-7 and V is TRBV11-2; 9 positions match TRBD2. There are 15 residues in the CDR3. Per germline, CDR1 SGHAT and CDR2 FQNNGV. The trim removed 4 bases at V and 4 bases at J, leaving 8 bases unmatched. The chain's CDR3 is CASSSVAGAGYEQYF. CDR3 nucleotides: TGTGCCAGCAGCTCCGTAGCGGGGGCCGGGTACGAGCAGTACTTC.

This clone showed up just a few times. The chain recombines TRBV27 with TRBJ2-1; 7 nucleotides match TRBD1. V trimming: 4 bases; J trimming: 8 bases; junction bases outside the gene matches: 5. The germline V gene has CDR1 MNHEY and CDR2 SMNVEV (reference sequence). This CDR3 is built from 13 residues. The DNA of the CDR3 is TGTGCCAGCAGTTCAGTCACAGGGGATGAGCAGTTCTTC. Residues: CASSSVTGDEQFF.

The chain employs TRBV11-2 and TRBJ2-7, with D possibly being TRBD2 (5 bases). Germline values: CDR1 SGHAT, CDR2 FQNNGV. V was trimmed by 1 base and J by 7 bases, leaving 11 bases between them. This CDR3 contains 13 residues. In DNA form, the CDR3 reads TGTGCCAGCAGCTTAGGTGGTACTAGGGAGCAGTACTTC. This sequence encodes CASSLGGTREQYF.

The CDR3 here is CASSVLDGAYEQYF. The CDR3 bases are TGCGCCAGCAGCGTTCTGGATGGGGCCTACGAGCAGTACTTC. The chain is built from TRBV5-1 and TRBJ2-7; D unclear. This CDR3 is built from 14 residues. The V and J ends lost 4 bases and 2 bases respectively, with 13 bases between them. Looked up from germline, CDR1 is SGHRS and CDR2 is YFSETQ.

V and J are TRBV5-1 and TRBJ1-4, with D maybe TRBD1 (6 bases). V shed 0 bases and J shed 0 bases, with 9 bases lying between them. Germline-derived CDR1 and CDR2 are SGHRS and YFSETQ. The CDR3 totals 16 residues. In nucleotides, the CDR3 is TGCGCCAGCAGCTTGGGGGGGCTAGCAACTAATGAAAAACTGTTTTTT. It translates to CASSLGGLATNEKLFF.

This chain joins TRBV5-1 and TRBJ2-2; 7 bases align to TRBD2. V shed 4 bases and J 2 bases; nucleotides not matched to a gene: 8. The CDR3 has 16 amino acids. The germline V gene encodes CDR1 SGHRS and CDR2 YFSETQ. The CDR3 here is CASSPQAGANTGELFF. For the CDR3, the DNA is TGCGCCAGCAGCCCTCAGGCGGGAGCAAACACCGGGGAGCTGTTTTTT. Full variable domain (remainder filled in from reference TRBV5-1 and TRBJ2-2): KAGVTQTPRYLIKTRGQQVTLSCSPISGHRSVSWYQQTPGQGLQFLFEYFSETQRNKGNFPGRFSGRQFSNSRSEMNVSTLELGDSALYLCASSPQAGANTGELFFGEGSRLTVL.

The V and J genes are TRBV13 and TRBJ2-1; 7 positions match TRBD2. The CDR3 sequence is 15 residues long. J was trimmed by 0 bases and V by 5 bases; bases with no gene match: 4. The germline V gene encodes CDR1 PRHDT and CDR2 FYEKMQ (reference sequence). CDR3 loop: CASSPGGSSYNEQFF. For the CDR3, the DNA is TGTGCCAGCAGCCCAGGCGGGAGCTCCTACAATGAGCAGTTCTTC.